This paragraph reports one T cell receptor beta chain. Its recognized antigen is unknown. No much larger clone exists at a distance of one base, and base qualities are not known. The data are from a study of multiple sclerosis patients with progressive multifocal leukoencephalopathy (dated by TCRdb to the late 2010s). General notes on the study: Five or six natalizumab-treated MS patients who did not develop PML were used as controls and were sampled longitudinally. Peripheral T and B cells were examined in MS patients who developed PML (4 under natalizumab, 1 after alemtuzumab) and in treated patients who did not develop PML. Two natalizumab-treated patients who later developed PML were followed longitudinally from before therapy through 6 and 12 months to PML onset. The study was designed to detect JC virus-specific or public T-cell expansions arising at the time of PML onset. Overall results and qualifications from the work: Less diverse TRB repertoires in most PML patients were suggested by lower normalized Shannon entropy, whereas values near 1 were observed in the natalizumab-treated controls. Although TRB clones above 0.5% frequency turned up only in PML patients, the clones expanded at PML onset were already present before and during natalizumab therapy. At the time PML developed, no common TRBV or TRBJ gene usage or preferential TRBV-TRBJ pairings were detected. Analysis was limited to peripheral blood, even though cerebrospinal fluid or brain lymphocytes might be more informative for natalizumab-associated PML. Given the small, descriptive cohort, it remained unclear whether the study findings reflect JC virus infection or general immunocompromise.

At the junction V is shortened by 6 bases and J by 0 bases, with 14 bases in between. Sequences MDHEN (CDR1) and SYDVKM (CDR2) are obtained from the germline V gene. From the cysteine up to the phenylalanine, the CDR3 has a length of 15 residues. Only the CDR3 DNA stays, 45 bases, in frame from base 1. Amplification of TRB CDR3 regions from genomic DNA was performed at survey-level depth using the immunoSEQ two-step multiplex PCR. Synthetic inline TR CDR3 controls covering all V-J pairings were spiked into each PCR so that template counts could be estimated and amplification bias removed. Reads were processed so that amplification and sequencing bias were reduced, and quantification was performed against synthetic TR CDR3 analogs. As for the original processing: In ImmunoSEQ Analyzer, raw data were processed so that out-of-frame sequences and CDR3s with stop codons were removed, with gene names following IMGT nomenclature. Normalized Shannon entropy, defined as 1 minus Pielou's evenness, was used to summarize repertoire diversity. TRB sequences were considered identical only when V gene, J gene and CDR3 were shared. Public PML clonotypes were defined as CDR3s shared by two or more PML-onset samples but absent from earlier samples, from controls, and from public databases. Position-by-position CDR3 amino acid composition was analyzed in Skylign with the observed count method. This is the immuneACCESS table as TCRdb keeps it, with only in-frame sequences that have V and J called. A part of the clones is gone; compared with another copy, unresolved V genes explain less than half, and the rest is unexplained. V, J and clone size are taken as reported in that table, and D and trimming were inferred from the DNA itself. The sample table shows around 30,000 clones, and approximately 90% are seen once. About 1.5% of the sample is in the top ten clones.

In light of the paper, this sample's time point label describes: before natalizumab initiation. All listed patients had previously received interferon beta, and all PML patients were female. Blood samples at T0 were collected prior to the first natalizumab infusion. Ficoll-Hypaque density gradient centrifugation was used to isolate peripheral blood mononuclear cells. Rearrangement joined TRBV28 to TRBJ1-1; the D gene lacks a confident call. The sample consisted of PBMCs. The clonotype originates from a human donor with multiple sclerosis. The nucleotide sequence reads TGTGCCAGCAGCTCAACCCTGGAAATGAACACTGAAGCTTTCTTT. This codes for CASSSTLEMNTEAFF.